This TCR beta chain was retrieved from a study of PD-L1 blockade in urothelial cancer (dated by TCRdb to the late 2010s). Regarding the research as a whole: Every patient began therapy in about 2014 and was given atezolizumab 1,200 mg intravenously every 3 weeks. Twenty-five of 29 patients were identified as males with urothelial cancer of bladder origin, and a prior smoking history was reported by 18 of 29 patients. Patients had an ECOG performance status of 0 or 1 and had received between 0 and 3 prior chemotherapy regimens. Blood samples were analyzed at two time points: 3 weeks after treatment start (second dose) and 6 weeks after treatment start. Blood samples yielded a median of roughly 140,000 T cells and 65,000 to 95,000 unique TCRs, with median clonality 0.080. The study was an exploratory multi-omic analysis of somatic, immune and clinical correlates of response to PD-L1 blockade with atezolizumab in urothelial cancer. Pretreatment tumor samples, along with matched peripheral blood collected serially before and after atezolizumab treatment, underwent TCR sequencing. Durable clinical benefit was defined as progression-free survival longer than 6 months, and TCR features were also tested against progression-free and overall survival. In the same patients, pretreatment tumors underwent whole exome sequencing and RNA sequencing in addition to TCR sequencing. Durable clinical benefit was achieved by nine patients and was not achieved by 20 patients. Twenty-nine patients had pretreatment blood TCR-seq, approximately 24 had at least one posttreatment blood collection, and approximately 24 had tumor TCR-seq.

According to the germline V gene, CDR1 reads SNHLY and CDR2 reads FYNNEI. Spanning cysteine to phenylalanine, the CDR3 consists of 11 amino acids. The entry retains the CDR3 DNA only, 33 bases that are in frame from base 1. V was cut back by 5 bases and J by 7 bases, leaving a gap of 8 bases between them. The paper as a whole reports these results and caveats: A pretreatment peripheral blood TCR clonality below the median was linked to improved progression-free and overall survival. Because the sample size was small (n ≈ 30) and many exploratory analyses were performed, the results are intended to be hypothesis-generating. Patients with durable benefit showed greater expansion of tumor-associated TCR clones in peripheral blood 3 weeks after starting treatment (n of about 20, p = 0.022).

To estimate absolute template abundance from read counts, synthetic TCR analog templates were spiked into each PCR. TCRbeta CDR3 regions were amplified from genomic DNA with bias-controlled V and J gene primers using the immunoSEQ assay. Rearranged TCRbeta segments were sequenced at approximately 20X coverage. Turning to the authors' computational methods: Clustering was used to correct sequencing errors, and CDR3s were annotated against IMGT to assign V, D and J genes. Out-of-frame and stop-codon sequences were excluded, and only productive TCRbeta rearrangements were used in downstream analyses. To compute clonality, Shannon entropy was normalized by the log of the number of unique productive sequences and then subtracted from one. Clones differing between time points or between blood and tumor were identified using Fisher's exact test with Benjamini-Hochberg correction, with an adjusted p below 0.01 applied as the threshold. This immuneACCESS table, as held by TCRdb, lists in-frame sequences with V and J called but not all clones. Of the missing ones, under half trace to an unresolved V gene in checked studies; the others have no known cause. V and J calls and clone size are given by that table; D and trimming were obtained from the DNA. The table for this sample lists 55,000 to 70,000 clones; approximately 86% of them were counted only once. Of the sample, less than 3.5% falls within the top ten clones.

This clone appeared a few times. The antigen it binds to is not known. No base qualities exist here, and no much larger clone lies one base off it. A total of around 30 patients with locally advanced or metastatic urothelial carcinoma, treated at Memorial Sloan Kettering on a trial protocol, made up the cohort. Peripheral blood mononuclear cells were collected from each patient pretreatment and during treatment, giving between 1 and 8 total time points per patient. The Qiagen DNeasy Blood extraction kit was used to purify genomic DNA from total PBMCs and from tumor samples. PBMCs were collected pretreatment and during treatment, and were isolated and stored as previously described.

This sequence uses TRBV2 and TRBJ1-2; the D gene is not confidently resolved. This clonotype originated in a man aged 50 or older with urothelial cancer. The sequences come from PBMCs, collected around atezolizumab (anti-PD-L1) treatment. The DNA sequence reads TGTGCCAGCAGTACCGAGGTTGGCTACACCTTC. The encoded protein is CASSTEVGYTF.